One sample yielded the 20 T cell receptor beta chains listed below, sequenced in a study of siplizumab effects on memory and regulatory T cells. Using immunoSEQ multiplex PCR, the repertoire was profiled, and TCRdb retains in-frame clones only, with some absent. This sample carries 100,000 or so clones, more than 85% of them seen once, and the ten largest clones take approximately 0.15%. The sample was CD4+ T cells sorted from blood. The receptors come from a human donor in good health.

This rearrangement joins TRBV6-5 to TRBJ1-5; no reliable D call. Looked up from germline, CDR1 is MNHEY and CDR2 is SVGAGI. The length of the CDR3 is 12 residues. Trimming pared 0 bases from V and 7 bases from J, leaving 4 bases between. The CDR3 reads CASSYSRQPQHF. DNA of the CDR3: TGTGCCAGCAGTTACTCGAGGCAGCCCCAGCATTTT.

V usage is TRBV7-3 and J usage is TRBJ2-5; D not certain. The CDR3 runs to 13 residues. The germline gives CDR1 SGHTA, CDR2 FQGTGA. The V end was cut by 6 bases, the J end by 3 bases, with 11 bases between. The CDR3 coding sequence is TGTGCCAGCAGACGACGGATAGAAGAGACCCAGTACTTC. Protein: CASRRRIEETQYF. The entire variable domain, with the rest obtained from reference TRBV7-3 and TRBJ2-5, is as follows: GAGVSQTPSNKVTEKGKYVELRCDPISGHTALYWYRQSLGQGPEFLIYFQGTGAADDSGLPNDRFFAVRPEGSVSTLKIQRTERGDSAVYLCASRRRIEETQYFGPGTRLLVL.

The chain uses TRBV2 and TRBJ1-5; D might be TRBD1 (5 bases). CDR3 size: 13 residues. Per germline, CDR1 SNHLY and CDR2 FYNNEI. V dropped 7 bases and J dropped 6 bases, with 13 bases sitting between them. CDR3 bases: TGTGCCAGCAAGGGGTTCCTCACTCAGCCCCAGCATTTT. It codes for CASKGFLTQPQHF.

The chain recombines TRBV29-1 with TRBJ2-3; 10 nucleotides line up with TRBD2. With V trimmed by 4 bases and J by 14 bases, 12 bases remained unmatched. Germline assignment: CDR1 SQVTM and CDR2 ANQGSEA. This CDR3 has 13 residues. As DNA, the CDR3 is TGCAGCGTTGTACCTAGCGGGGGATCCACTCCGTATTTT. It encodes CSVVPSGGSTPYF.

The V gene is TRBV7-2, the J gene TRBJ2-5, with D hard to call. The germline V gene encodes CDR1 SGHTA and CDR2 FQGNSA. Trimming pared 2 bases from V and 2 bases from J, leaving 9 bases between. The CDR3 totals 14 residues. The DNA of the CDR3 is TGTGCCAGCAGCTTAAGTGGGTATCAAGAGACCCAGTACTTC. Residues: CASSLSGYQETQYF.

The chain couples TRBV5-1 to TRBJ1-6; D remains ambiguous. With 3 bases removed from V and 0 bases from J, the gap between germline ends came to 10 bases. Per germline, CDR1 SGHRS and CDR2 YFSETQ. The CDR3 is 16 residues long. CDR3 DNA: TGCGCCAGCAGCTATCAGATAAACTCCTATAATTCACCCCTCCACTTT. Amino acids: CASSYQINSYNSPLHF.

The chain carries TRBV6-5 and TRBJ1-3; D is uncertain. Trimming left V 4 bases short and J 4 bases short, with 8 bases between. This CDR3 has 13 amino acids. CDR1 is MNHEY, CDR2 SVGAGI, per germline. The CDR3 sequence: CASSSLKGNTIYF. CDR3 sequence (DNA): TGTGCCAGCAGTTCCCTGAAGGGAAACACCATATATTTT.

The CDR3 protein is CASSLDGENTEAFF. The CDR3 region has the DNA TGTGCCAGCAGCTTAGATGGGGAAAACACTGAAGCTTTCTTT. V and J are TRBV7-6 and TRBJ1-1; no clear D. The V gene's germline CDR1 is SGHVS and CDR2 FNYEAQ. V dropped 1 base and J dropped 2 bases, with 8 bases sitting between them. CDR3 length: 14 residues.

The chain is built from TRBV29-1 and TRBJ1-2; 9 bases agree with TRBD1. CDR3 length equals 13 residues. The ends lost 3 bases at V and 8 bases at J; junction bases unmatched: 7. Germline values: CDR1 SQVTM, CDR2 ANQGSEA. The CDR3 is CSVDMGQGRGYTF. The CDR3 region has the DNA TGCAGCGTTGATATGGGACAGGGAAGGGGCTACACCTTC.

CDR3 DNA sequence: TGTGCCACCAGCAGAGATTCGAATGAGCAGTTCTTC. Protein: CATSRDSNEQFF. The chain carries TRBV15 and TRBJ2-1; D gene uncertain. The germline CDR1 and CDR2 sequences are LNHNV and YYDKDF (reference sequence). Trimming shortened V by 0 bases and J by 7 bases, and 4 bases separated the two germline ends. The length of the CDR3 is 12 residues.

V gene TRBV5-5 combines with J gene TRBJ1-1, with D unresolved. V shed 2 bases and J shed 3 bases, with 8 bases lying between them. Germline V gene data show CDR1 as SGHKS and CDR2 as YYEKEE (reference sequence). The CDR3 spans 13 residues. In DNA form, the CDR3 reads TGTGCCAGCAGCTTTACCGGGGACACTGAAGCTTTCTTT. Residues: CASSFTGDTEAFF.

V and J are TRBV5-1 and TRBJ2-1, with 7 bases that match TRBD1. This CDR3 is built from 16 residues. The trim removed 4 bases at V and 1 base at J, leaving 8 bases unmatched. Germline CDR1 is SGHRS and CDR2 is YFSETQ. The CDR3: CASSVRPQGSYNEQFF. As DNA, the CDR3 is TGCGCCAGCAGCGTCCGACCACAGGGGTCCTACAATGAGCAGTTCTTC.

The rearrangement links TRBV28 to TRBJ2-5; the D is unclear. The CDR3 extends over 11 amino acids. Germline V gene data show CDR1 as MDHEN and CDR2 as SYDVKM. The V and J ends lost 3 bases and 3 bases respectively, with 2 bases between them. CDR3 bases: TGTGCCAGCAGTTTGGAAGAGACCCAGTACTTC. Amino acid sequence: CASSLEETQYF.

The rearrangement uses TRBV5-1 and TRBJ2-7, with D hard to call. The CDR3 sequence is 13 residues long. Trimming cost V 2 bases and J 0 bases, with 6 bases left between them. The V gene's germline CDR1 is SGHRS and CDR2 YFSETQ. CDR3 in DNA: TGCGCCAGCAGCTTCTCAGGCTCCTACGAGCAGTACTTC. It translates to CASSFSGSYEQYF.

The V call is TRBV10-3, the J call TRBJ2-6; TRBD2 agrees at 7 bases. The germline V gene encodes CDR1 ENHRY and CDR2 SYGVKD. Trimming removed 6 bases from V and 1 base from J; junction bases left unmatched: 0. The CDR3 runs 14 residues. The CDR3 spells CAISGGSGANVLTF. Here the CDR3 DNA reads TGTGCCATCAGCGGGGGGTCTGGGGCCAACGTCCTGACTTTC.

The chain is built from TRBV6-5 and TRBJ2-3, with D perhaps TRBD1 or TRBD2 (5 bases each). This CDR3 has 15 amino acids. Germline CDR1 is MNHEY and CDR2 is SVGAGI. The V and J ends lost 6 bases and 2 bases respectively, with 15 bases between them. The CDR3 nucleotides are TGTGCCAGCAGGGACCCGGGACGCCTCACAGATACGCAGTATTTT. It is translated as CASRDPGRLTDTQYF.

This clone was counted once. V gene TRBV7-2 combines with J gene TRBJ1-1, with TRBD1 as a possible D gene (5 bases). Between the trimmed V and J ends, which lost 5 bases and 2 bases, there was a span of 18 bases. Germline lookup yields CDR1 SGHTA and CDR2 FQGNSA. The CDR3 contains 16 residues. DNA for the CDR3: TGTGCCAGCAGCCCCTTTGGACAAAGACTAAACACTGAAGCTTTCTTT. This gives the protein CASSPFGQRLNTEAFF. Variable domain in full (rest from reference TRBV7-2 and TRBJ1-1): GAGVSQSPSNKVTEKGKDVELRCDPISGHTALYWYRQSLGQGLEFLIYFQGNSAPDKSGLPSDRFSAERTGGSVSTLTIQRTQQEDSAVYLCASSPFGQRLNTEAFFGQGTRLTVV.

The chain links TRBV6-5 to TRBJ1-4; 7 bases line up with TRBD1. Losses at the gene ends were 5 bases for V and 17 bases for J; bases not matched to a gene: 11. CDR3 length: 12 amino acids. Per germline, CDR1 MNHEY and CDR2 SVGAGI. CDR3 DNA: TGTGCCAGCAGTCCCTGCATCCGGGACAGCTTTTTT. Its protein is CASSPCIRDSFF.

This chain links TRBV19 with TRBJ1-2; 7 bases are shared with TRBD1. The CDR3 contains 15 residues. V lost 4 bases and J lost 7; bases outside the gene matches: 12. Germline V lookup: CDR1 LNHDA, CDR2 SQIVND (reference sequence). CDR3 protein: CASSTFEGAPFGYTF. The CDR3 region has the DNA TGTGCCAGTAGTACGTTCGAGGGGGCCCCTTTTGGCTACACCTTC.

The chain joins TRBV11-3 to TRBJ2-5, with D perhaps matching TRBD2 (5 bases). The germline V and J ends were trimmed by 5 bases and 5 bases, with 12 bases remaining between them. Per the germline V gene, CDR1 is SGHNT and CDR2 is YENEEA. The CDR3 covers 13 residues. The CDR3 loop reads CASSLGGPETQYF. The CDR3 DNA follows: TGTGCCAGCAGCCTCGGAGGCCCGGAGACCCAGTACTTC.